The 12 T cell receptor beta chains below come from one sample, sequenced in a study of blood T cell repertoires in COVID-19. Method: immunoSEQ multiplex PCR; TCRdb's copy keeps in-frame clones and lacks some. Among approximately 70,000 clones listed, 70% to 90% were seen once. Sequenced input: peripheral blood. The receptor source for this set is a woman in her forties or fifties with COVID-19, enrolled during active disease.

The V call is TRBV19, the J call TRBJ2-3; a possible D gene is TRBD2 (5 bases). Deletions cut 5 bases from V and 0 bases from J, with 15 bases between. Germline-derived CDR1 and CDR2 are LNHDA and SQIVND (reference sequence). This CDR3 region has 16 residues. CDR3 DNA: TGTGCCAGTAGTCCCGGACTCGCTCCTAGCACAGATACGCAGTATTTT. It yields the protein CASSPGLAPSTDTQYF.

This rearrangement joins TRBV30 to TRBJ1-2, with TRBD1 matching 8 bases. The germline gives CDR1 GTSNPN, CDR2 SVGIG (reference sequence). V lost 1 base to trimming and J lost 8 bases; unmatched junction nucleotides: 6. This CDR3 has 13 residues. The CDR3 spells CAWSADRDKGYTF. The CDR3 DNA sequence: TGTGCCTGGAGTGCGGACAGGGACAAGGGCTACACCTTC. Full variable domain (remainder filled in from reference TRBV30 and TRBJ1-2): SQTIHQWPATLVQPVGSPLSLECTVEGTSNPNLYWYRQAAGRGLQLLFYSVGIGQISSEVPQNLSASRPQDRQFILSSKKLLLSDSGFYLCAWSADRDKGYTFGSGTRLTVV.

The chain carries TRBV28 and TRBJ1-2; tentatively, D is TRBD1 (5 bases). Germline loops: CDR1 MDHEN, CDR2 SYDVKM. The CDR3 sequence is 13 residues long. The V and J ends lost 5 bases and 14 bases respectively, with 21 bases between them. The CDR3: CASSLLRQGPKTF. CDR3 DNA sequence: TGTGCCAGCAGTCTACTAAGGCAGGGTCCCAAGACCTTC.

The chain links TRBV25-1 to TRBJ1-4; 7 bases map to TRBD1. Germline CDR1 and CDR2: MGHDK and SYGVNS. The CDR3 has 15 residues. With V trimmed by 5 bases and J by 4 bases, 7 bases remained unmatched. This CDR3 reads CASSNHRGDNEKLFF. The CDR3 DNA reads TGTGCCAGCAGTAACCACAGGGGAGATAATGAAAAACTGTTTTTT.

J is TRBJ1-6 and V is TRBV3-1 (or the pseudogene TRBV3-2), with D unresolved. Germline V gene sequence: CDR1 LGHDT, CDR2 YNNKEL (reference sequence). The V end lost 6 bases, the J end lost 10 bases, and 10 bases lay between the germline ends. The CDR3 runs 12 residues. This CDR3 reads CASRLTGSPLHF. The CDR3, as DNA: TGTGCCAGCAGACTGACCGGGTCACCCCTCCACTTT.

This chain uses TRBV30 with TRBJ2-2, with D hard to call. Germline values: CDR1 GTSNPN, CDR2 SVGIG (reference sequence). The CDR3 has 10 residues. The ends were cut back, 6 bases at V and 8 bases at J, with 7 bases in the middle. The CDR3 DNA reads TGTGCCTGTTCCCGGGGGGAGCTGTTTTTT. Residues: CACSRGELFF.

This rearrangement joins TRBV30 to TRBJ1-1; 9 bases match TRBD1. The CDR3 has 13 residues. Per the germline V gene, CDR1 is GTSNPN and CDR2 is SVGIG (reference sequence). The CDR3 loop reads CACGGTGWTEAFF. The CDR3 nucleotides are TGTGCATGTGGAGGGACAGGGTGGACTGAAGCTTTCTTT.

In DNA, the CDR3 is TGCGCCAGCAGCCAACCGAGAAGACAGATGAACACTGAAGCTTTCTTT. Residues: CASSQPRRQMNTEAFF. This chain joins TRBV4-1 and TRBJ1-1; tentative D call: TRBD1 (5 bases). Germline loops: CDR1 MGHRA, CDR2 YSYEKL. The V end lost 2 bases, the J end lost 0 bases, and 13 bases lay between the germline ends. The CDR3 runs to 16 residues.

The chain employs TRBV28 and TRBJ2-1, with 7 bases that match TRBD1. After removal of 3 bases from V and 4 bases from J, the junction contained 9 bases not matched to a gene. The CDR3 sequence is 16 residues long. The germline gives CDR1 MDHEN, CDR2 SYDVKM. The CDR3 DNA follows: TGTGCCAGCAGTTTGCCCGACAGGGTGGGGTACAATGAGCAGTTCTTC. Translating it yields CASSLPDRVGYNEQFF.

This clone occurred a few times. The V call is TRBV24-1, the J call TRBJ2-3; possible D gene TRBD2, 5 bases. In germline, CDR1 is KGHDR, CDR2 SFDVKD. The V end was cut by 4 bases, the J end by 6 bases, with 13 bases between. This CDR3 has 14 residues. CDR3 amino acids: CATSDLVEADTQYF. The CDR3 DNA reads as TGTGCCACCAGTGACCTAGTGGAGGCCGATACGCAGTATTTT.

The table lists this clone with a few counts. The chain combines TRBV27 with TRBJ2-2; TRBD2 matches 11 bases. Germline CDR1 MNHEY, CDR2 SMNVEV (reference sequence). The V segment lost 2 bases and the J segment 4 bases; nucleotides outside the gene matches: 6. The CDR3 runs to 17 residues. The CDR3 region is CASSLRVAGGGTGELFF. CDR3 nucleotides: TGTGCCAGCAGTTTAAGGGTAGCGGGAGGGGGCACCGGGGAGCTGTTTTTT.

The rearrangement links TRBV30 to TRBJ1-2; 10 bases line up with TRBD1. V was clipped by 2 bases and J by 6 bases; unmatched bases: 6. The CDR3 length is 14 residues. Germline CDR1 is GTSNPN and CDR2 is SVGIG (reference sequence). This chain's CDR3 is CAWSRDRGGNGYTF. CDR3 DNA sequence: TGTGCCTGGAGTCGGGACAGGGGCGGTAATGGCTACACCTTC.